The clone carrying this TCR beta chain was detected only a few times. TCRdb keeps only in-frame clones here, not all; method: immunoSEQ multiplex PCR. This table holds 110,000 to 150,000 clones, about four fifths found once. Exposed study participants had met a COVID-19 case within 2 weeks before entry. The data are from a study of blood T cell repertoires in COVID-19. Sample: PBMCs or T cells enriched from blood (not recorded which). The TCR sequence derives from a woman younger than 35 who had been exposed to COVID-19.

In nucleotides, the CDR3 is TGTGCCAGCAGTTTATCATCAGGGGCGAGTGGCTACACCTTC. It is translated as CASSLSSGASGYTF. The chain is built from TRBV27 and TRBJ1-2; D perhaps matches TRBD1 (6 bases). Germline V CDR1 and CDR2: MNHEY, SMNVEV (reference sequence). V lost 0 bases and J lost 7, with 12 bases in between. The CDR3 length is 14 residues.